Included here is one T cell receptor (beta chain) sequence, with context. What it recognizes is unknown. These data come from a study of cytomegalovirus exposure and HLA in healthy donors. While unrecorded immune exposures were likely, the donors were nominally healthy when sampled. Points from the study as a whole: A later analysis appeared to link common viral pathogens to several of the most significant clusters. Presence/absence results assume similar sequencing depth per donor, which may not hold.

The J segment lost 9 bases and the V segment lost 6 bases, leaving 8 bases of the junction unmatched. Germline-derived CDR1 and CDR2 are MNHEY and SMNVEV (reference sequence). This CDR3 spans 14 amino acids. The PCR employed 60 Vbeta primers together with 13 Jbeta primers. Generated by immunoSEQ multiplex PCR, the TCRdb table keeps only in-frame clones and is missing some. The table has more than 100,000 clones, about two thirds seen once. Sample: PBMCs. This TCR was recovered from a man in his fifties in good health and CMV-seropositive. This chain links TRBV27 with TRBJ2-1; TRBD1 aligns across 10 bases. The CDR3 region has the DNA TGTGCCAGCAGACCCGACAGGGGGCTTGGTGAGCAGTTCTTC. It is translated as CASRPDRGLGEQFF.